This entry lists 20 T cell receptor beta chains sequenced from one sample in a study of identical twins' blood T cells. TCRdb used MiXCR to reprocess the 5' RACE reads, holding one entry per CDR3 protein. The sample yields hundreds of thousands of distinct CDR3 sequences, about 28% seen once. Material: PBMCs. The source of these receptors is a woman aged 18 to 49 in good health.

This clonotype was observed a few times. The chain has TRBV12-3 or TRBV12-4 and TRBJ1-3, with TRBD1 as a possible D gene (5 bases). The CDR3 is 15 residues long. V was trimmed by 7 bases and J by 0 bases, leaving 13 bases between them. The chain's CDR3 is CASTGRVLSGNTIYF. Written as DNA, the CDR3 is TGTGCCAGCACAGGGAGAGTACTCTCTGGAAACACCATATATTTT.

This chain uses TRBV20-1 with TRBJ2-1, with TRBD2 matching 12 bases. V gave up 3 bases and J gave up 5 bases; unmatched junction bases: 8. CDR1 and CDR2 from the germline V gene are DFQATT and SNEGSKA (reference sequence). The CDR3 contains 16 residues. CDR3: CSASLIGLAGNNEQFF. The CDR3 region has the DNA TGCAGTGCTAGTCTTATCGGACTAGCGGGGAACAATGAGCAGTTCTTC.

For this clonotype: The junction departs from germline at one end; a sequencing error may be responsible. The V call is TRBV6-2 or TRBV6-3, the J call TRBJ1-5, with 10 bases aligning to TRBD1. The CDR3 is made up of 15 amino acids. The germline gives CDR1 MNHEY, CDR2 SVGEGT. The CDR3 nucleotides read TGTGCCAGCGGTTACGGGACAGGGGGCAATCAGCCCCAGCATTTT. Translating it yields CASGYGTGGNQPQHF.

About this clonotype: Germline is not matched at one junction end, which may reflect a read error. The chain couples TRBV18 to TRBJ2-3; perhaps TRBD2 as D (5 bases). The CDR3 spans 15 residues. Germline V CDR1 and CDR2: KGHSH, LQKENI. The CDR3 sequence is CASSPRGPTTDTQYF. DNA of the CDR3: TGTGCCAGCTCGCCACGCGGGCCTACCACAGATACGCAGTATTTT.

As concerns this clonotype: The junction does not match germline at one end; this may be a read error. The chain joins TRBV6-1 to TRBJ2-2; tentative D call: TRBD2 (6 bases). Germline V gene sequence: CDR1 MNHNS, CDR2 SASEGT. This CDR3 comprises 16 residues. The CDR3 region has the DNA TGTACCAGCAGTGAATACTGGGGGGCGAACACCGGGGAGCTGTTTTTT. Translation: CTSSEYWGANTGELFF.

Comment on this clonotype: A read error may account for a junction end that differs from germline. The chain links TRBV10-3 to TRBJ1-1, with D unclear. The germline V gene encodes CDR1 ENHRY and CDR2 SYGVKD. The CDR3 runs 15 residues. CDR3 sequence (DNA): TGTACCATCAGTGGTCCGCCGGGGATGAACACTGAAGCTTTCTTT. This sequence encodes CTISGPPGMNTEAFF.

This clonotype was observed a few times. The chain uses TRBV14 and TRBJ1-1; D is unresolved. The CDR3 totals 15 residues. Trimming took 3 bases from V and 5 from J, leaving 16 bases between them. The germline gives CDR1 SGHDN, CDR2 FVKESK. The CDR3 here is CASSQAMGTGTEAFF. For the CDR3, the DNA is TGTGCCAGCAGCCAGGCGATGGGTACTGGTACTGAAGCTTTCTTT.

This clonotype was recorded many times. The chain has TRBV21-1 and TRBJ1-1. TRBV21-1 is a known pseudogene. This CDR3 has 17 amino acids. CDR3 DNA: TGTGCCAGCAGCAAAAGTTTAAGGCGGAGTGGTAGGACTGAAGCTTTCTTT. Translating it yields CASSKSLRRSGRTEAFF.

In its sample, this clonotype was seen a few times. This CDR3 is CASSQGTGNRNEKLFF. CDR3 coding DNA: TGCGCCAGCAGCCAAGGAACGGGGAATCGGAATGAAAAACTGTTTTTT. The chain uses TRBV4-1 and TRBJ1-4, with D hard to call. The germline gives CDR1 MGHRA, CDR2 YSYEKL. The CDR3 length is 16 residues. V was trimmed by 1 base and J by 5 bases, leaving 14 bases between them.

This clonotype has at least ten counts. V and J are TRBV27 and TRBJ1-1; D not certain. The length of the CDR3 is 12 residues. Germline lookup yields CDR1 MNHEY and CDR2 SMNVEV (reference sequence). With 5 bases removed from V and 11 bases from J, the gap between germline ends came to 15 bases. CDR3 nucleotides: TGTGCCAGCAGTATACCCACGAGTAATGCTTTCTTT. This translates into CASSIPTSNAFF.

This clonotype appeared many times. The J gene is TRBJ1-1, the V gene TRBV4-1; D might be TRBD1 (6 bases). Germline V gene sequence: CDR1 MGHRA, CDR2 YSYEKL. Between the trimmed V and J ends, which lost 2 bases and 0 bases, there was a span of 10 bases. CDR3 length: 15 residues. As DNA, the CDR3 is TGCGCCAGCAGCCAACGAGACAGGATGAACACTGAAGCTTTCTTT. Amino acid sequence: CASSQRDRMNTEAFF.

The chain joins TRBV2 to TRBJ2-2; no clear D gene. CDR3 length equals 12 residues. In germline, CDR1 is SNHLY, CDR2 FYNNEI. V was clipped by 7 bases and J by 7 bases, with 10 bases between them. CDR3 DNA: TGTGCCAGCACCAAGGATGACGGGGAGCTGTTTTTT. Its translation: CASTKDDGELFF.

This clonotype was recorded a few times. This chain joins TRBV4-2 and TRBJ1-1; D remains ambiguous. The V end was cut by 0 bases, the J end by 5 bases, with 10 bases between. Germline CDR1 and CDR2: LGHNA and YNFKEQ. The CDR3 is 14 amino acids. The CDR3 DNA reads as TGTGCCAGCAGCCAAGATGAGGGCCGGACTGAAGCTTTCTTT. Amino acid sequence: CASSQDEGRTEAFF.

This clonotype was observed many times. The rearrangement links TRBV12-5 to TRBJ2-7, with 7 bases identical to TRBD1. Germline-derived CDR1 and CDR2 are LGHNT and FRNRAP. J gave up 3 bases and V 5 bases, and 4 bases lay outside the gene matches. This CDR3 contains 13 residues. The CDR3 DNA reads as TGTGCTAGTGGTGCCGACAGGGACTACGAGCAGTACTTC. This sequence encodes CASGADRDYEQYF.

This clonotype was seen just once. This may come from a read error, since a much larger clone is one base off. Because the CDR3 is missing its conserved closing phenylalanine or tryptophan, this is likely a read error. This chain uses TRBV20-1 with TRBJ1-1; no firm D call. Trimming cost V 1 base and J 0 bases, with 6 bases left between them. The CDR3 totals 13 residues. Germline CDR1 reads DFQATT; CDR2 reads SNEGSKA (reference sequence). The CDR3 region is CSARVTVNTEAFL. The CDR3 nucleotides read TGCAGTGCTAGAGTGACCGTGAACACTGAAGCTTTCCTT.

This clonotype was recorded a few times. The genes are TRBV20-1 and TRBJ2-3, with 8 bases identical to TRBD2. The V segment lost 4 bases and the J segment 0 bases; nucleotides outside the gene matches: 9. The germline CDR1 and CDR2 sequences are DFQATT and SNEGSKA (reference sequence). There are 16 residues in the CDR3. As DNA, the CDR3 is TGCAGTGCTAACGAGAGACTAGCGACTAGCACAGATACGCAGTATTTT. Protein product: CSANERLATSTDTQYF.

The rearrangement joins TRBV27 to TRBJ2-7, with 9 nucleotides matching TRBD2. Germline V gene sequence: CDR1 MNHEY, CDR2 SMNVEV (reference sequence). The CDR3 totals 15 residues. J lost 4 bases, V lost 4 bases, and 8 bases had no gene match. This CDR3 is CASSSLTSGWYEQYF. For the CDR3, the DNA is TGTGCCAGCAGTTCCCTTACTAGCGGGTGGTACGAGCAGTACTTC.

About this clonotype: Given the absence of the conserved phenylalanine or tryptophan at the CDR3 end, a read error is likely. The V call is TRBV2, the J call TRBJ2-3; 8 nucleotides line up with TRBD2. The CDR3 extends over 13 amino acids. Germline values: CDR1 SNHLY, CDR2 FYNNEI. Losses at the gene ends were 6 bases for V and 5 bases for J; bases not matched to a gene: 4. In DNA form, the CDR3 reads TGTGCCAGCAGAAGACTAGCGCTAGATACGCAGTATTTG. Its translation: CASRRLALDTQYL.

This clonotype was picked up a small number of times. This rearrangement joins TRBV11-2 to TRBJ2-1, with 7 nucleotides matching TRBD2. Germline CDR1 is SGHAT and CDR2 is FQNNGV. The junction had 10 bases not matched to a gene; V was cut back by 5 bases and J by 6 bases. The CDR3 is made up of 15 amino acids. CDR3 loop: CASSPRGAGRNEQFF. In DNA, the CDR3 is TGTGCCAGCAGCCCCCGCGGAGCGGGGCGCAATGAGCAGTTCTTC.

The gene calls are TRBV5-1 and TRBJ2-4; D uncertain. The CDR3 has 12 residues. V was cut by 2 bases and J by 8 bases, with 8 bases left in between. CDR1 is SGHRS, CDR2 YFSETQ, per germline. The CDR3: CASSLDRDIQYF. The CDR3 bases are TGCGCCAGCAGCTTAGACCGGGACATTCAGTACTTC.